This T cell receptor beta chain was retrieved from a study of sequential checkpoint blockade in melanoma. As for treatment: randomized to nivolumab then ipilimumab (arm A) or the reverse (arm B). None of the patients previously received DNA-damaging chemotherapy. Profiled with immunoSEQ multiplex PCR; TCRdb holds only in-frame clones, not every one. In the table there are 9,500 to 12,000 clones, more than 70% of which are singletons. This clone was observed once. Material: CD8+ T cells sorted from blood (inferred from file names), obtained from a patient given nivolumab and ipilimumab in sequence. The sequence came from a human donor with melanoma.

The CDR3 bases are TGTGCCAGCAGCTTCTGGACTAGCGGGCAAGACCGAGGGACCCAGTACTTC. Protein: CASSFWTSGQDRGTQYF. The chain combines TRBV7-9 with TRBJ2-5; 11 nucleotides agree with TRBD2. The CDR3 has 17 amino acids. CDR1 is SEHNR and CDR2 is FQNEAQ in the germline V gene (reference sequence). V shed 3 bases, J shed 7 bases, and the junction held 13 bases outside the gene matches. Complete variable domain (other parts from reference TRBV7-9 and TRBJ2-5): DTGVSQNPRHKITKRGQNVTFRCDPISEHNRLYWYRQTLGQGPEFLTYFQNEAQLEKSRLLSDRFSAERPKGSFSTLEIQRTEQGDSAMYLCASSFWTSGQDRGTQYFGPGTRLLVL.